This is a list of T cell receptor beta chains from one sample in a study of technical replicates of blood from several donors. TCRdb keeps only in-frame clones here, not all; method: immunoSEQ multiplex PCR. The sample carries 91,000 or so clones, 95% recorded once. The sample consisted of T cells isolated from PBMCs. These TCRs come from a human donor in good health. Each CDR3 is given with its conserved first and last residue. A D gene is named only where the DNA matches it firmly. Only some rows state a clone size, as once, few, many or a class for expanded clones.

abundance: .; v_gene: TRBV10-3; d_gene: .; j_gene: TRBJ2-3; CDR3nt: TGTGCCATCAGCGTAGCGGTCACAGATACGCAGTATTTT; CDR3aa: CAISVAVTDTQYF
abundance: .; v_gene: TRBV5-1; d_gene: .; j_gene: TRBJ1-1; CDR3nt: TGCGCCAACAGCTTGCAGGGGAACACTGAAGCTTTCTTT; CDR3aa: CANSLQGNTEAFF
abundance: .; v_gene: TRBV4-1; d_gene: .; j_gene: TRBJ2-2; CDR3nt: TGCGCCAGCAGCCAAGATAGAAATCCCTGGGGGGAGCTGTTTTTT; CDR3aa: CASSQDRNPWGELFF
abundance: .; v_gene: TRBV11-3; d_gene: TRBD1; j_gene: TRBJ2-1; CDR3nt: TGTGCCAGCGGGACAGTATCCCTCTACAATGAGCAGTTCTTC; CDR3aa: CASGTVSLYNEQFF
abundance: .; v_gene: TRBV10-2; d_gene: TRBD2; j_gene: TRBJ2-7; CDR3nt: TGCGCCAGCAAAGCGGGGGACTACGAGCAGTACTTC; CDR3aa: CASKAGDYEQYF
abundance: .; v_gene: TRBV5-5; d_gene: .; j_gene: TRBJ1-3; CDR3nt: TGTGCCAGCAGCTTCATGTGGGGGGGTGCTGGAAACACCATATATTTT; CDR3aa: CASSFMWGGAGNTIYF
abundance: .; v_gene: TRBV28; d_gene: TRBD1; j_gene: TRBJ1-5; CDR3nt: TGTGCCAGCAGTCCCCTGTGGGGAGCAGGGGGCGTTGAACAGCCCCAGCATTTT; CDR3aa: CASSPLWGAGGVEQPQHF
abundance: .; v_gene: TRBV19; d_gene: .; j_gene: TRBJ1-2; CDR3nt: TGTGCCAGTAGTATACTGGGCAGCAGTGGCTACACCTTC; CDR3aa: CASSILGSSGYTF
abundance: once; v_gene: TRBV18; d_gene: .; j_gene: TRBJ1-5; CDR3nt: TGTGCCAGCTCACCTTTATTCCTGAATCAGCCCCAGCATTTT; CDR3aa: CASSPLFLNQPQHF
abundance: once; v_gene: TRBV6-1; d_gene: TRBD1; j_gene: TRBJ1-1; CDR3nt: TGTGCCAGCAGTCCCAGGGACAGGGGGAACACTGAAGCTTTCTTT; CDR3aa: CASSPRDRGNTEAFF
abundance: .; v_gene: TRBV5-5; d_gene: TRBD1; j_gene: TRBJ1-2; CDR3nt: TGTGCCAGCAGCCCTCCCCGACAGGGGGCGAATGGCTACACCTTC; CDR3aa: CASSPPRQGANGYTF
abundance: once; v_gene: TRBV13; d_gene: TRBD1; j_gene: TRBJ1-1; CDR3nt: TGTGCCAGCAGCCCATTACAGGGGGCGAGCACTGAAGCTTTCTTT; CDR3aa: CASSPLQGASTEAFF
abundance: .; v_gene: TRBV4-1; d_gene: TRBD1; j_gene: TRBJ1-1; CDR3nt: TGCGCCAGCAGCCAAGGCGTTACCGGGACAGTCACTGAAGCTTTCTTT; CDR3aa: CASSQGVTGTVTEAFF
abundance: .; v_gene: TRBV19; d_gene: .; j_gene: TRBJ1-1; CDR3nt: TGTGCCAGTAGTACCGGACAGAACACTGAAGCTTTCTTT; CDR3aa: CASSTGQNTEAFF
abundance: .; v_gene: TRBV6-1; d_gene: TRBD1; j_gene: TRBJ1-2; CDR3nt: TGTGCCAGCAGGGCCTACTTCCGGACAGGCGAACCCTACACCTTC; CDR3aa: CASRAYFRTGEPYTF
abundance: .; v_gene: TRBV4-1; d_gene: .; j_gene: TRBJ2-1; CDR3nt: TGCGCCAGCAGGCCCTTTGGTCTGGCGGGGCCGAACTCCAATGAGCAGTTCTTC; CDR3aa: CASRPFGLAGPNSNEQFF
abundance: .; v_gene: TRBV6-1; d_gene: TRBD2; j_gene: TRBJ2-7; CDR3nt: TGTGCCAGCAGGACTAGCGGGGGCCCGTCCTACGAGCAGTACTTC; CDR3aa: CASRTSGGPSYEQYF
abundance: .; v_gene: TRBV4-1; d_gene: TRBD2; j_gene: TRBJ2-1; CDR3nt: TGCGCCAGCAGCCTCGGCGGGACTAGCGGGAATGAGCAGTTCTTC; CDR3aa: CASSLGGTSGNEQFF
abundance: .; v_gene: TRBV6-1; d_gene: .; j_gene: TRBJ1-1; CDR3nt: TGTGCCAGCACGTCGACAGGAACCAACACTGAAGCTTTCTTT; CDR3aa: CASTSTGTNTEAFF
abundance: once; v_gene: TRBV19; d_gene: TRBD1; j_gene: TRBJ1-1; CDR3nt: TGTGCCAGTAGTCGCAGGGGGCTCACTGAAGCTTTCTTT; CDR3aa: CASSRRGLTEAFF
abundance: few; v_gene: TRBV11-2; d_gene: .; j_gene: TRBJ1-1; CDR3nt: TGTGCCAGCAGCTTCGACACGAACACTGAAGCTTTCTTT; CDR3aa: CASSFDTNTEAFF
abundance: .; v_gene: TRBV5-1; d_gene: TRBD2; j_gene: TRBJ2-7; CDR3nt: TGCGCCAGCAGCGGAGGACTAGCCCCCTACGAGCAGTACTTC; CDR3aa: CASSGGLAPYEQYF
abundance: .; v_gene: TRBV16; d_gene: .; j_gene: TRBJ1-5; CDR3nt: TGTGCCAGCAGCCAATCCAACACCCATAGCAATCAGCCCCAGCATTTT; CDR3aa: CASSQSNTHSNQPQHF
abundance: .; v_gene: TRBV5-8; d_gene: .; j_gene: TRBJ1-5; CDR3nt: TGTGCCACCTCGCCCGGTCAGCCCCAGCATTTT; CDR3aa: CATSPGQPQHF
abundance: .; v_gene: TRBV5-1; d_gene: TRBD2; j_gene: TRBJ2-1; CDR3nt: TGCGCCAGCATGGGGACTAGGGTTACGATGGAGCAGTTCTTC; CDR3aa: CASMGTRVTMEQFF
abundance: .; v_gene: TRBV14; d_gene: TRBD2; j_gene: TRBJ2-5; CDR3nt: TGTGCCAGCAGCCAACTAGCGGGAGACGAGACCCAGTACTTC; CDR3aa: CASSQLAGDETQYF
abundance: .; v_gene: TRBV19; d_gene: .; j_gene: TRBJ2-3; CDR3nt: TGTGCCAGTAGGAACCCTAGGGGAGATACGCAGTATTTT; CDR3aa: CASRNPRGDTQYF
abundance: .; v_gene: TRBV11-3; d_gene: .; j_gene: TRBJ1-4; CDR3nt: TGTGCCAGCAGCCCCGACTCAACTAATGAAAAACTGTTTTTT; CDR3aa: CASSPDSTNEKLFF
abundance: .; v_gene: TRBV28; d_gene: .; j_gene: TRBJ2-7; CDR3nt: TGTGCCAGCAGTCGACTTTTAGGTAGCTCCTACGAGCAGTACTTC; CDR3aa: CASSRLLGSSYEQYF
abundance: .; v_gene: TRBV11-3; d_gene: TRBD2; j_gene: TRBJ2-5; CDR3nt: TGTGCCAGCAGCTTAGCCTCGGGACTAGCCATTCGACAAGAGACCCAGTACTTC; CDR3aa: CASSLASGLAIRQETQYF
abundance: .; v_gene: TRBV13; d_gene: .; j_gene: TRBJ1-2; CDR3nt: TGTGCCAGCAGCAGAAAGACAGCATCAGAGGGCTACACCTTC; CDR3aa: CASSRKTASEGYTF
abundance: .; v_gene: TRBV6-5; d_gene: .; j_gene: TRBJ1-1; CDR3nt: TGTGCCAGCAGTTATGGGGGGTCTGAAGCTTTCTTT; CDR3aa: CASSYGGSEAFF
abundance: .; v_gene: TRBV28; d_gene: TRBD1; j_gene: TRBJ2-5; CDR3nt: TGTGCCAGCAGTTTATCAGGGGGCGCGTCCCAGCACTTC; CDR3aa: CASSLSGGASQHF
abundance: .; v_gene: TRBV6-5; d_gene: TRBD1; j_gene: TRBJ2-7; CDR3nt: TGTGCCAGCAGTTCCTCTGAGGACAGGGGATTCCACGAGCAGTACTTC; CDR3aa: CASSSSEDRGFHEQYF
abundance: .; v_gene: TRBV21-1; d_gene: .; j_gene: TRBJ1-5; CDR3nt: .; CDR3aa: CASSKVGGGSQPQHF
abundance: once; v_gene: TRBV10-3; d_gene: TRBD2; j_gene: TRBJ2-1; CDR3nt: TGTGCCATCAGTGAGTCGCGTTCCCCTGCGAGCGGGAGTGGCAATGAGCAGTTCTTC; CDR3aa: CAISESRSPASGSGNEQFF
abundance: .; v_gene: TRBV5-1; d_gene: .; j_gene: TRBJ1-4; CDR3nt: TGCGCCAGCAGCCGCATACCGGGAAGTAATGAAAAACTGTTTTTT; CDR3aa: CASSRIPGSNEKLFF
abundance: .; v_gene: TRBV2; d_gene: TRBD2; j_gene: TRBJ2-2; CDR3nt: TGTGCCAGCAGTGACCCGACTAGCGGGGTCACCGGGGAGCTGTTTTTT; CDR3aa: CASSDPTSGVTGELFF
abundance: .; v_gene: TRBV7-9; d_gene: TRBD1; j_gene: TRBJ2-7; CDR3nt: TGTGCCAGCAGCGAAAACCGGGACAGGAACTACGAGCAGTACTTC; CDR3aa: CASSENRDRNYEQYF
abundance: .; v_gene: TRBV28; d_gene: .; j_gene: TRBJ2-2; CDR3nt: TGTGCCAGCAGTTTATGGTCCGGGTCGAACACCGGGGAGCTGTTTTTT; CDR3aa: CASSLWSGSNTGELFF
abundance: .; v_gene: TRBV13; d_gene: TRBD2; j_gene: TRBJ2-1; CDR3nt: TGTGCCAGCAGCTCGGGACTAGCGGGAGGGCCAGACTACAATGAGCAGTTCTTC; CDR3aa: CASSSGLAGGPDYNEQFF
abundance: few; v_gene: TRBV4-1; d_gene: .; j_gene: TRBJ1-4; CDR3nt: TGCGCCAGCAGCTTCACAGGGACCAGATTTGCAACTAATGAAAAACTGTTTTTT; CDR3aa: CASSFTGTRFATNEKLFF
abundance: .; v_gene: TRBV7-7; d_gene: .; j_gene: TRBJ2-2; CDR3nt: TGTGCTAGCAGCCAGGTGGTTACCGGGGAGCTGTTTTTT; CDR3aa: CASSQVVTGELFF
abundance: .; v_gene: TRBV10-2; d_gene: TRBD1; j_gene: TRBJ2-5; CDR3nt: TGCGCCAGCAGGGACCGGGACAGCCTCCAAGAGACCCAGTACTTC; CDR3aa: CASRDRDSLQETQYF
abundance: .; v_gene: TRBV6-6; d_gene: TRBD1; j_gene: TRBJ2-3; CDR3nt: TGTGCCAGCAGAAGGGACAGGGCGGTAGATACGCAGTATTTT; CDR3aa: CASRRDRAVDTQYF
abundance: .; v_gene: TRBV20-1; d_gene: .; j_gene: TRBJ2-7; CDR3nt: TGCAGTTTCTCCCTCTACGAGCAGTACTTC; CDR3aa: CSFSLYEQYF
abundance: .; v_gene: TRBV6-5; d_gene: TRBD2; j_gene: TRBJ2-5; CDR3nt: TGTGCCAGCAGTTTACTCTGGACTAGCGGGGAGGAGACCCAGTACTTC; CDR3aa: CASSLLWTSGEETQYF
abundance: .; v_gene: TRBV2; d_gene: TRBD2; j_gene: TRBJ2-3; CDR3nt: TGTGCCAGTATACCCGGGGGGGGCACAGATACGCAGTATTTT; CDR3aa: CASIPGGGTDTQYF
abundance: .; v_gene: TRBV7-3; d_gene: TRBD1; j_gene: TRBJ1-2; CDR3nt: TGTGCCAGCAGCACCGGGCGACAGGGGCTCTATGGCTACACCTTC; CDR3aa: CASSTGRQGLYGYTF
abundance: .; v_gene: TRBV5-1; d_gene: .; j_gene: TRBJ2-1; CDR3nt: TGCGCCAGCAGCTCGTCTATAGGAGTCGATGAGCAGTTCTTC; CDR3aa: CASSSSIGVDEQFF
abundance: .; v_gene: TRBV4-1; d_gene: TRBD1; j_gene: TRBJ2-7; CDR3nt: TGCGCCAGCAGCCAAAACAGGGGCTACGAGCAGTACTTC; CDR3aa: CASSQNRGYEQYF
abundance: .; v_gene: TRBV5-4; d_gene: TRBD2; j_gene: TRBJ2-1; CDR3nt: TGTGCCAGCAGCGACGAGCGGGGGGGCCGGAATGAGCAGTTCTTC; CDR3aa: CASSDERGGRNEQFF
abundance: .; v_gene: TRBV20-1; d_gene: TRBD2; j_gene: TRBJ2-7; CDR3nt: TGCAGTGCCGGCGGGAGAAGCGAGCAGTACTTC; CDR3aa: CSAGGRSEQYF
abundance: once; v_gene: TRBV11-2; d_gene: .; j_gene: TRBJ2-7; CDR3nt: TGTGCCAGCAGCTCCCTAGCGTTCTCCTACGAGCAGTACTTC; CDR3aa: CASSSLAFSYEQYF
abundance: .; v_gene: TRBV21-1; d_gene: .; j_gene: TRBJ2-1; CDR3nt: TGTGCCAGCAGCCCCCTTCGCAGGGATTACAATGAGCAGTTCTTC; CDR3aa: CASSPLRRDYNEQFF
abundance: .; v_gene: TRBV19; d_gene: .; j_gene: TRBJ2-5; CDR3nt: TGTGCCAGTATTCAAGGAGGAAATTCGGAGACCCAGTACTTC; CDR3aa: CASIQGGNSETQYF
abundance: .; v_gene: TRBV6-5; d_gene: TRBD1; j_gene: TRBJ1-1; CDR3nt: TGTGCCAGCTCATCATGGACAGGGGCGGATGAAGCTTTCTTT; CDR3aa: CASSSWTGADEAFF
abundance: .; v_gene: TRBV28; d_gene: .; j_gene: TRBJ2-3; CDR3nt: TGTGCCAGCAGTTCCAGGCTTGGAGATACGCAGTATTTT; CDR3aa: CASSSRLGDTQYF